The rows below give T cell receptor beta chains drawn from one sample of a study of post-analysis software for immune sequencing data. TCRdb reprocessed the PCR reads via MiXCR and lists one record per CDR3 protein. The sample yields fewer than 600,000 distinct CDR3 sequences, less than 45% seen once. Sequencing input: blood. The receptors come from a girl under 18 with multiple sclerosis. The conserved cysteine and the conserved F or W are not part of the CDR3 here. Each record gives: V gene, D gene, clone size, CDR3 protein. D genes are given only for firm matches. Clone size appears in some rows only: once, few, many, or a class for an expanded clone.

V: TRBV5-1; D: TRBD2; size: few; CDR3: ASSPGLLAENNEQF
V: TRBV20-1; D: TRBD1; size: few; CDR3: SAEPQRTGPYEQY
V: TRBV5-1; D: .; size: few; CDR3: ASSLSPLDSFNEQF
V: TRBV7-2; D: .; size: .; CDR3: ASSLDGSPYNEQF
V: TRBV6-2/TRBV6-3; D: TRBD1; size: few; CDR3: ASRTGASTYEQY
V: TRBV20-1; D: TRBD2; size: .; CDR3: SATSGGRGTDTQY
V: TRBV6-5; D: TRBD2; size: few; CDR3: ASMGLESEQF
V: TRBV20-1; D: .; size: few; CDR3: SWDRQETQY
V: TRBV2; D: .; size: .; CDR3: ASILLADTQY
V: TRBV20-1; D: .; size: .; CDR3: SASNEYEQY
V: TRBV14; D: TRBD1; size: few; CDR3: ASSQEELNRGGYT
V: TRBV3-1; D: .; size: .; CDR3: ASSQGQEKLF
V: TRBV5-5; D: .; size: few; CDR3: ASSLWADSNQPQH
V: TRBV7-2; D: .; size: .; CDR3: ASSPLTGNSIQY
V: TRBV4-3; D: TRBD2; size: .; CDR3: ASSQEWAAGGWYNEQF
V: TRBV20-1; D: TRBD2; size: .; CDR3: SAPPSGRDTQY
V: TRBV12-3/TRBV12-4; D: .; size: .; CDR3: ASSLEYRNSPLH
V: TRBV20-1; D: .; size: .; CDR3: SARDYRAGSNQPQH
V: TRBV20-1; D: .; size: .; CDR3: SAPGAATGDNEQY
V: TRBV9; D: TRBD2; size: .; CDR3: ASSFLAGGPYEQY
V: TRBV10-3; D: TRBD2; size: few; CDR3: AISESGGIQQFGEQY
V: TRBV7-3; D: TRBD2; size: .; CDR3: ASSLWRRAGVGNEQF
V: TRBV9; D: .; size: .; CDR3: ASRSYSGANVLT
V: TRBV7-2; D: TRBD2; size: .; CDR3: ASSLAPTSGRGNEQF
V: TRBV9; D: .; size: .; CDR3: ASSVGAARLMRDEQF
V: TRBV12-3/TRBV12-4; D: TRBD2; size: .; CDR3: DSSLAGVISYEQY
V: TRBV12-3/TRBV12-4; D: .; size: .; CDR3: ASSLSWVGPPADTQY
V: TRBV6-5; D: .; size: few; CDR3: ASSYSAGEDYEQY
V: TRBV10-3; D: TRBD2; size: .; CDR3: AIKNSGRALYNEQF
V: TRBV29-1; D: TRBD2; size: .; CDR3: SVVGEAGGSSYNEQF
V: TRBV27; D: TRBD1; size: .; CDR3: ASSFTTGSDGYT
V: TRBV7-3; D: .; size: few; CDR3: ASSPLAQSTDTQY
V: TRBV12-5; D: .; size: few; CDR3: ASPSRGAPYNSPLH
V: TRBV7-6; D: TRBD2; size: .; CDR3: ASSPTSGRAGEQF
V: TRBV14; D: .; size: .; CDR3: ASSQVKDPYNEQY
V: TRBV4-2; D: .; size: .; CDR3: ASSQAYVSSYEQY